Shown below are 13 T cell receptor beta chains from a single sample sequenced in a study of neurological immune-mediated disorders. TCRdb re-called the 5' RACE reads through MiXCR, storing one row per CDR3 protein. The sample holds about 74,000 distinct CDR3 sequences, approximately 5.2% seen once. Material: PBMCs. Every receptor here comes from a man aged 18 to 35 with multiple sclerosis.

This clonotype was counted at least ten times. The chain has TRBV5-5 and TRBJ1-1, with unresolved D. Germline V lookup: CDR1 SGHKS, CDR2 YYEKEE (reference sequence). The CDR3 is 12 amino acids. Trimming took 2 bases from V and 3 from J, leaving 5 bases between them. This chain's CDR3 is CASSLGYTEAFF. The CDR3 region has the DNA TGTGCCAGCAGCTTAGGTTACACTGAAGCTTTCTTT.

The CDR3 DNA reads TGCAGTGCTACCTCGACTAGCGGGGTTTACGAGCAGTACTTC. Amino acid sequence: CSATSTSGVYEQYF. The chain is built from TRBV20-1 and TRBJ2-7; the match to TRBD2 covers 11 bases. Per germline, CDR1 DFQATT and CDR2 SNEGSKA (reference sequence). The CDR3 is 14 amino acids. J gave up 4 bases and V 4 bases, and 6 bases lay outside the gene matches.

This clonotype was counted ten times or more. CDR3 residues: CASSVKPSASTDTQYF. CDR3 DNA sequence: TGTGCCAGCAGCGTGAAGCCTTCGGCCAGCACAGATACGCAGTATTTT. This sequence joins TRBV7-6 and TRBJ2-3; no clear D. The V and J ends lost 5 bases and 0 bases respectively, with 15 bases between them. This CDR3 has 16 residues. Per the germline V gene, CDR1 is SGHVS and CDR2 is FNYEAQ.

In this sample, this clonotype turned up many times. This chain connects TRBV3-1 to TRBJ1-6; D possibly corresponds to TRBD1 (5 bases). Germline assignment: CDR1 LGHDT and CDR2 YNNKEL (reference sequence). The CDR3 contains 16 residues. The germline V and J ends were trimmed by 4 bases and 8 bases, with 18 bases remaining between them. CDR3 amino acids: CASSRSGLTVDSPLHF. In DNA, the CDR3 is TGTGCCAGCAGCCGATCGGGACTGACGGTCGATTCACCCCTCCACTTT.

This clonotype was seen at least ten times. J is TRBJ2-1 and V is TRBV29-1, with D perhaps assigned TRBD1 or TRBD2 (7 bases each). CDR1 and CDR2 from the germline V gene are SQVTM and ANQGSEA. This CDR3 is 18 amino acids long. V was trimmed by 3 bases and J by 6 bases, leaving 27 bases between them. The CDR3 DNA reads as TGCAGCGTTGAGCGGCAGGGGGGGCAACTAGCCACCAGCAATGAGCAGTTCTTC. Residues: CSVERQGGQLATSNEQFF.

This clonotype turned up a few times. The chain has TRBV12-3 or TRBV12-4 and TRBJ2-7; TRBD1 is a possible D gene (6 bases). The CDR3 has 13 residues. V shed 6 bases and J shed 2 bases, with 11 bases lying between them. The CDR3 region is CASSTGQPYEQYF. CDR3 nucleotides: TGTGCCAGCAGCACTGGACAGCCCTACGAGCAGTACTTC.

This clonotype was counted at least ten times. The chain links TRBV10-3 to TRBJ2-4, with no clear D. From germline, CDR1 is ENHRY and CDR2 SYGVKD. The CDR3 has 12 amino acids. Trimming took 2 bases from V and 3 from J, leaving 2 bases between them. CDR3 sequence (DNA): TGTGCCATCAGTGAGGACAAAAACATTCAGTACTTC. Its protein product is CAISEDKNIQYF.

The genes are TRBV20-1 and TRBJ2-3; perhaps TRBD2 as D (5 bases). Between the trimmed V and J ends, which lost 5 bases and 2 bases, there was a span of 20 bases. The CDR3 is made up of 16 amino acids. Germline lookup yields CDR1 DFQATT and CDR2 SNEGSKA (reference sequence). CDR3 coding DNA: TGCAGTGCTCCTCACGGAGGCTTTCGACTCACAGATACGCAGTATTTT. Translation gives CSAPHGGFRLTDTQYF.

This clonotype was found many times. The J gene is TRBJ2-1, the V gene TRBV5-1, with D perhaps assigned TRBD1 or TRBD2 (6 bases each). Germline V gives CDR1 SGHRS, CDR2 YFSETQ. The CDR3 is made up of 14 amino acids. V was trimmed by 1 base and J by 5 bases, leaving 10 bases between them. CDR3 region: CASSLYRGHNEQFF. As DNA, the CDR3 is TGCGCCAGCAGCTTGTATCGGGGGCACAATGAGCAGTTCTTC.

Only a few counts were recorded for this clonotype. The CDR3 DNA is TGTGCCAGCAGCCCTAGCGGGAGATTGCAAGAGCAGTACTTC. Translated: CASSPSGRLQEQYF. The V call is TRBV9, the J call TRBJ2-7, with 10 bases matching TRBD2. CDR1 SGDLS and CDR2 YYNGEE come from the germline V gene. Unmatched junction bases numbered 8, after V lost 4 bases and J lost 7 bases. This CDR3 has 14 residues.

This clonotype was seen a handful of times. This sequence may be a read error, since a much larger clone differs from it by one base. The chain combines TRBV11-2 with TRBJ1-5, with D unclear. The CDR3 totals 13 residues. Trimming left V 0 bases short and J 11 bases short, with 11 bases between. Germline assignment: CDR1 SGHAT and CDR2 FQNNGV. The DNA of the CDR3 is TGTGCCAGCAGCTTAGAAACTCATTTAGCCCAGCATTTT. Protein: CASSLETHLAQHF.

At least ten counts were recorded for this clonotype. This sequence joins TRBV20-1 and TRBJ1-1, with TRBD1 as a possible D gene (6 bases). Per germline, CDR1 DFQATT and CDR2 SNEGSKA (reference sequence). V dropped 5 bases and J dropped 11 bases, with 15 bases sitting between them. CDR3 length: 11 residues. CDR3 sequence (DNA): TGCAGTGCTGGTAGAACAGGGACCGCTTTCTTT. This encodes CSAGRTGTAFF.

This clonotype showed up many times. The chain links TRBV7-2 to TRBJ2-2; TRBD2 matches 8 bases. V dropped 3 bases and J dropped 1; count of bases not matched to a gene: 1. CDR1 is SGHTA and CDR2 is FQGNSA in the germline V gene. This CDR3 has 15 residues. The CDR3 DNA is TGTGCCAGCAGCTTGAGCGGGGGGAACACCGGGGAGCTGTTTTTT. Translating gives CASSLSGGNTGELFF.